This T cell receptor (beta chain) was profiled in a study of CD8+ T cells in alopecia areata. Study summary: Treated patients were given oral tofacitinib, which was dosed at 5 to 10 mg twice daily.

Whole-study results and caveats: Both scalp clonality and the expanded CD8+ clones among the top 100 showed a significant decrease with tofacitinib. Sharing of TCR sequences between patients (possibly for HLA-related reasons) was less clear than in mice.

This sample's treatment: oral pan-JAK inhibitor, 5-10 mg twice daily. It was cDNA, reverse transcribed from extracted RNA, that served as the sequencing template. Clones were read by immunoSEQ multiplex PCR, and TCRdb kept only the in-frame ones, dropping some. The table records 100,000 or so clones, 50% to 60% of them present only once. Germline V gene data show CDR1 as MNHNS and CDR2 as SASEGT. The CDR3 has 12 amino acids. The ends were cut back, 6 bases at V and 2 bases at J, with 6 bases in the middle. Of note for this clone: Its antigen is currently unknown.

Sequenced material: CD8+ T cells sorted from blood, taken at approximately week 60, from a patient treated with tofacitinib. The chain links TRBV6-1 to TRBJ2-3; D not certain. This receptor was taken from a human donor with alopecia areata. DNA of the CDR3: TGTGCCAGCAGGGGAAACACAGATACGCAGTATTTT. It specifies CASRGNTDTQYF.